These 28 T cell receptor beta chains share one sample of origin, sequenced in a study of blood T cells in healthy people across ages. Through a sample-barcoded 5' primer and a J-beta primer mix, a second PCR was run for roughly 7 to 12 cycles. From the 5' RACE reads, TCRdb called clonotypes with MiXCR, one entry per CDR3 protein. The sample has some 1.4 million distinct CDR3 sequences, approximately 38% seen once. Source material: blood. These receptor sequences come from a woman in her late teens or twenties in good health.

CDR3 in amino acids: CASSMVSGAYNEQFF. The CDR3 DNA follows: TGTGCCAGCAGCATGGTCAGCGGGGCATACAATGAGCAGTTCTTC. J is TRBJ2-1 and V is TRBV5-6; 7 nucleotides line up with TRBD2. This CDR3 region has 15 residues. V dropped 4 bases and J dropped 4; count of bases not matched to a gene: 8. Germline assignment: CDR1 SGHDT and CDR2 YYEEEE.

The V and J genes are TRBV11-2 and TRBJ1-6, with TRBD1 identical over 7 bases. The CDR3 consists of 15 residues. Germline assignment: CDR1 SGHAT and CDR2 FQNNGV. V dropped 5 bases and J dropped 8; count of bases not matched to a gene: 9. The CDR3 nucleotides read TGTGCCAGCAGCCTTCGGGACAGCGGGTATTCACCCCTCCACTTT. Protein product: CASSLRDSGYSPLHF.

The chain is built from TRBV9 and TRBJ2-3; TRBD2 agrees at 7 bases. The J segment lost 0 bases and the V segment lost 1 base, leaving 8 bases of the junction unmatched. Germline V gives CDR1 SGDLS, CDR2 YYNGEE. There are 17 residues in the CDR3. In DNA, the CDR3 is TGTGCCAGCAGCGTATTAGCGGGCGTTTCTAGCACAGATACGCAGTATTTT. Its translation: CASSVLAGVSSTDTQYF.

A single count supports this clonotype. J is TRBJ1-5 and V is TRBV12-3 or TRBV12-4, with TRBD1 matching 7 bases. V shed 5 bases and J 1 base; nucleotides not matched to a gene: 8. The CDR3 totals 16 residues. DNA for the CDR3: TGTGCCAGCAGTCCTACAGGGGATGGGAGCAATCAGCCCCAGCATTTT. Translating gives CASSPTGDGSNQPQHF.

V is TRBV12-3 or TRBV12-4 and J is TRBJ1-5, with D perhaps matching TRBD1 (6 bases). The CDR3 totals 16 residues. The CDR3 bases are TGTGTCCAAAAGTTAGGGGGGATGGGGAGCAATCAGCCCCAGCATTTT. This sequence encodes CVQKLGGMGSNQPQHF.

The chain links TRBV27 to TRBJ2-7, with 7 bases aligning to TRBD2. This CDR3 is 14 amino acids long. The V and J ends lost 6 bases and 3 bases, in that order; junction bases with no gene match: 8. CDR1 and CDR2 (germline): MNHEY, SMNVEV (reference sequence). CDR3 amino acids: CASSSAGDYYEQYF. The CDR3 nucleotides are TGTGCCAGCAGCTCCGCGGGAGACTACTACGAGCAGTACTTC.

This clonotype showed up just a few times. This sequence joins TRBV11-2 and TRBJ2-1; tentatively, D is TRBD2 (7 bases). Trimming took off 8 bases at V and 0 bases at J, with 11 bases between the two ends. The CDR3 totals 14 residues. Germline V gene data show CDR1 as SGHAT and CDR2 as FQNNGV. CDR3 DNA sequence: TGTGCCAGCTTGGGGGGGCCCTCCTACAATGAGCAGTTCTTC. Protein sequence: CASLGGPSYNEQFF.

The chain couples TRBV2 to TRBJ2-1; TRBD2 aligns across 9 bases. V lost 4 bases, J lost 6 bases, and 4 bases stayed unmatched. The germline V gene encodes CDR1 SNHLY and CDR2 FYNNEI. This CDR3 spans 14 amino acids. CDR3 in amino acids: CASSGGGALNEQFF. The CDR3 DNA sequence: TGTGCCAGCAGTGGCGGGGGGGCTCTCAATGAGCAGTTCTTC. Based on the CDR3 plus reference TRBV2 and TRBJ2-1, the full variable domain is EPEVTQTPSHQVTQMGQEVILRCVPISNHLYFYWYRQILGQKVEFLVSFYNNEISEKSEIFDDQFSVERPDGSNFTLKIRSTKLEDSAMYFCASSGGGALNEQFFGPGTRLTVL.

The rearrangement uses TRBV5-1 and TRBJ2-5; possibly TRBD2 for D (6 bases). The germline CDR1 and CDR2 sequences are SGHRS and YFSETQ. The V and J ends lost 1 base and 1 base respectively, with 14 bases between them. The CDR3 runs 16 residues. CDR3 amino acids: CASSLSLASSQETQYF. Here the CDR3 DNA reads TGCGCCAGCAGCTTGTCGCTAGCGTCGTCCCAAGAGACCCAGTACTTC.

The chain joins TRBV6-4 to TRBJ2-3; 11 bases line up with TRBD2. The CDR3 is 15 residues long. The germline gives CDR1 MRHNA, CDR2 SNTAGT. The V and J ends lost 8 bases and 3 bases, in that order; junction bases with no gene match: 7. CDR3 sequence: CASGPGLAETDTQYF. The CDR3 DNA sequence: TGTGCCAGCGGCCCGGGACTAGCGGAAACAGATACGCAGTATTTT.

Turning to this clonotype: One end of the junction varies from germline; a read error may be responsible. The CDR3 nucleotides are TGCAACGTTGTGGAGCGGGGGGGGATTGGGGCCTCCTACAATGAGCAGTTCTTC. Encoded protein: CNVVERGGIGASYNEQFF. This sequence joins TRBV29-1 and TRBJ2-1, with 10 bases identical to TRBD2. The germline V gene has CDR1 SQVTM and CDR2 ANQGSEA. This CDR3 has 18 amino acids.

The chain is built from TRBV20-1 and TRBJ2-1, with TRBD2 as a possible D gene (5 bases). The V and J ends lost 3 bases and 8 bases respectively, with 14 bases between them. This CDR3 is 13 amino acids long. Germline V gene data show CDR1 as DFQATT and CDR2 as SNEGSKA (reference sequence). The chain's CDR3 is CSASLGRADEQFF. For the CDR3, the DNA is TGCAGTGCTAGCCTGGGTCGAGCGGATGAGCAGTTCTTC.

This clonotype is a singleton in its sample. This chain links TRBV27 with TRBJ1-4; D is possibly TRBD1 (5 bases). CDR3 length: 15 residues. Germline CDR1 is MNHEY and CDR2 is SMNVEV (reference sequence). V dropped 6 bases and J dropped 0 bases, with 11 bases sitting between them. CDR3 DNA sequence: TGTGCCAGCAGGGCAGGGTGGGCAACTAATGAAAAACTGTTTTTT. Translating gives CASRAGWATNEKLFF.

The chain is built from TRBV29-1 and TRBJ2-1; D ambiguous. Germline-derived CDR1 and CDR2 are SQVTM and ANQGSEA. Trimming stripped 5 bases from V and 5 bases from J, with 7 bases between. The CDR3 is made up of 11 amino acids. The CDR3 is CSVLLNNEQFF. CDR3 nucleotides: TGCAGCGTTCTGCTTAACAATGAGCAGTTCTTC.

The chain combines TRBV5-1 with TRBJ1-6; a weak D match, TRBD1 (5 bases). The germline V and J ends were trimmed by 8 bases and 5 bases, with 17 bases remaining between them. Per germline, CDR1 SGHRS and CDR2 YFSETQ. The CDR3 contains 15 residues. The CDR3 DNA sequence: TGCGCCAGTAGCCCCAGGGTCCGCGATAATTCACCCCTCCACTTT. Translated, it gives CASSPRVRDNSPLHF.

This clonotype turned up a few times. The V gene is TRBV6-2 or TRBV6-3, the J gene TRBJ2-5; D is possibly TRBD2 (5 bases). The ends were cut back, 5 bases at V and 7 bases at J, with 11 bases in the middle. This CDR3 is 12 amino acids long. Germline CDR1 and CDR2: MNHEY and SVGEGT. CDR3 in amino acids: CASSGPEGTQYF. Written as DNA, the CDR3 is TGTGCCAGCAGTGGGCCCGAGGGGACCCAGTACTTC.

The V call is TRBV20-1, the J call TRBJ2-7; 7 bases map to TRBD1. Germline trimming cut 5 bases from V and 4 bases from J; bases unmatched to any gene: 11. The germline CDR1 and CDR2 sequences are DFQATT and SNEGSKA (reference sequence). The CDR3 length is 14 residues. Here the CDR3 reads CSAETGTAAYEQYF. CDR3 bases: TGCAGTGCTGAAACCGGGACAGCAGCATACGAGCAGTACTTC.

This clonotype turned up a few times. The chain uses TRBV20-1 and TRBJ2-1; 8 bases align to TRBD2. V was pared by 5 bases and J by 6 bases, with 18 bases of the junction left unmatched. The germline V gene has CDR1 DFQATT and CDR2 SNEGSKA (reference sequence). CDR3 length: 17 amino acids. The DNA for the CDR3 is TGCAGTGCTCCCGAGGGTAGGAGCGGGAGTAAGGGCAATGAGCAGTTCTTC. Encoded protein: CSAPEGRSGSKGNEQFF.

The sample holds a few counts of this clonotype. This chain joins TRBV2 and TRBJ2-7; 10 bases are shared with TRBD1. CDR3 length equals 13 residues. The germline V gene has CDR1 SNHLY and CDR2 FYNNEI. J was trimmed by 6 bases and V by 3 bases; bases with no gene match: 2. DNA for the CDR3: TGTGCCAGCAGTGAGGACAGGGGGGGCGAGCAGTACTTC. It is translated as CASSEDRGGEQYF.

DNA for the CDR3: TGTGCCAGCAGTTTAACCAGGGCACCCCTCCACTTT. It specifies CASSLTRAPLHF. The chain employs TRBV28 and TRBJ1-6; a possible D gene is TRBD1 (5 bases). CDR1 and CDR2 from the germline V gene are MDHEN and SYDVKM. Deletions cut 2 bases from V and 11 bases from J, with 7 bases between. This CDR3 is 12 amino acids long.

This chain connects TRBV20-1 to TRBJ1-3; no firm D call. V was trimmed by 0 bases and J by 4 bases, leaving 4 bases between them. The length of the CDR3 is 12 residues. Per germline, CDR1 DFQATT and CDR2 SNEGSKA (reference sequence). CDR3 DNA: TGCAGTGCTAGAGAGAAGGGAAACACCATATATTTT. Translating it yields CSAREKGNTIYF.

This sequence joins TRBV27 and TRBJ2-2; unclear D gene. V was shortened by 5 bases and J by 7 bases, with 14 bases between the two germline ends. CDR1 and CDR2 (germline): MNHEY, SMNVEV (reference sequence). CDR3 length: 14 residues. The DNA for the CDR3 is TGTGCCAGCAGTGGAGCAGCGCGAGGCGGGGAGCTGTTTTTT. It encodes CASSGAARGGELFF.

This sequence joins TRBV6-5 and TRBJ1-2; 10 bases align to TRBD1. Germline V gene data show CDR1 as MNHEY and CDR2 as SVGAGI. This CDR3 has 17 residues. V shed 4 bases, J shed 4 bases, and the junction held 12 bases outside the gene matches. CDR3 sequence (DNA): TGTGCCAGCAGTTCCGGCCATATAAGGACAGGGGGCTATGGCTACACCTTC. It specifies CASSSGHIRTGGYGYTF.

In regard to this clonotype: An end of the junction does not agree with germline; a read error may underlie this. The CDR3 bases are TGTGCTAGCAGCCATGACAGGAGCGCAGATACGCAGTATTTT. Protein: CASSHDRSADTQYF. The chain uses TRBV7-7 and TRBJ2-3; the D gene is possibly TRBD1 (6 bases). Germline loops: CDR1 SSHAT, CDR2 FNYEAQ (reference sequence). This CDR3 is built from 14 residues.

In regard to this clonotype: A junction boundary mismatches the germline segment, possibly from a read error. CDR3 nucleotide sequence: TGTGTCAGCAGCCCCCAGGGCAACACTGAAGCTTTCTTT. Translating it yields CVSSPQGNTEAFF. The chain couples TRBV7-9 to TRBJ1-1; D may be TRBD1 (5 bases). Germline CDR1 is SEHNR and CDR2 is FQNEAQ (reference sequence). The CDR3 is 13 residues long.

The chain employs TRBV5-4 and TRBJ2-1, with 11 bases fitting TRBD2. The assigned J gene may be wrong: the sequence end matches TRBJ2-7 better. The CDR3 covers 15 residues. The germline gives CDR1 SGHNT, CDR2 YYREEE (reference sequence). This CDR3 is CASINSGGAVNEQYF. The DNA of the CDR3 is TGTGCCAGCATTAATAGCGGGGGGGCCGTAAATGAGCAGTACTTC.

This clonotype was recorded many times. The rearrangement joins TRBV6-1 to TRBJ1-4; D gene uncertain. The germline V and J ends were trimmed by 3 bases and 7 bases, with 18 bases remaining between them. The CDR3 loop spans 16 amino acids. The germline gives CDR1 MNHNS, CDR2 SASEGT. CDR3 in DNA: TGTGCCAGCAGTGAGGTAGAAGGGATCGGAGGTGAAAAACTGTTTTTT. Translating it yields CASSEVEGIGGEKLFF.

This clonotype was detected only a few times. V and J are TRBV7-2 and TRBJ2-1, with 12 bases fitting TRBD2. Germline loops: CDR1 SGHTA, CDR2 FQGNSA. Trimming at V came to 8 bases and at J to 7 bases, leaving 9 bases not matched to a gene. The CDR3 consists of 15 residues. The CDR3 here is CASGLAGGPRNEQFF. CDR3 nucleotides: TGTGCCAGCGGGCTAGCGGGGGGGCCACGTAATGAGCAGTTCTTC.